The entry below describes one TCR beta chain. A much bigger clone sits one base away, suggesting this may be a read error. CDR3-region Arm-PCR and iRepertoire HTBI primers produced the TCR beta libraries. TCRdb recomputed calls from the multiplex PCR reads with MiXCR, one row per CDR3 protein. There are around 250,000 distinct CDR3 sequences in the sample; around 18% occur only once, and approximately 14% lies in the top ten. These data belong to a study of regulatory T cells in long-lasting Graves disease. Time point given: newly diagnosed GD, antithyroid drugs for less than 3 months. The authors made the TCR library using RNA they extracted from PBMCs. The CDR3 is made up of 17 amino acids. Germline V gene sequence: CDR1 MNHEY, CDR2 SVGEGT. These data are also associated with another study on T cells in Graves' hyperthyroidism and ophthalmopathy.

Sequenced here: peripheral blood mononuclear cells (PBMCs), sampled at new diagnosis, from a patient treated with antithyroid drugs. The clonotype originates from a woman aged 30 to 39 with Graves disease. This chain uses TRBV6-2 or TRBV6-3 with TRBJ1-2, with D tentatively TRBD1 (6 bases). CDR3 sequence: CASSYRISSTGFYGCTF. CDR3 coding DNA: TGTGCCAGCAGTTACCGGATTTCTTCGACAGGATTCTATGGCTGCACCTTC.